This TCR beta chain was sequenced for a study of memory CD4+ T cells and cytomegalovirus serostatus. Turning to this clone: The antigen is unknown.

Clones were sequenced by immunoSEQ multiplex PCR, and TCRdb holds only the in-frame ones, with some missing. The data contain tens of thousands of clones, 65% to 85% of them singletons. The sort gate was single viable CD3+CD4+CD8-CD45RO+ cells for memory CD4+ T cells. Germline loops: CDR1 MNHNY, CDR2 SVGAGI (reference sequence). The CDR3 is made up of 16 amino acids. The V end was cut by 6 bases, the J end by 6 bases, with 20 bases between. Study observations and caveats: About 40% of the roughly 160 known CMV-associated TCRbeta sequences appeared in CD4+ memory.

Source material: memory CD4+ T cells from blood. This chain uses TRBV6-6 with TRBJ1-4; a weak D match, TRBD1 (5 bases). This clonotype was sampled from an adult in good health and CMV-seropositive. The CDR3 protein is CASRPNLQGGDEKLFF. DNA for the CDR3: TGTGCCAGCAGGCCTAACCTTCAGGGAGGAGATGAAAAACTGTTTTTT.